This paragraph covers one T cell receptor beta chain sequence. Its antigen remains unidentified. Clones were read by immunoSEQ multiplex PCR, and TCRdb kept only the in-frame ones, dropping some. In the table there are 55,000 to 80,000 clones, around 88% of which are singletons. The CDR3 is 13 amino acids. Germline V CDR1 and CDR2: ENHRY, SYGVKD. V was pared by 2 bases and J by 0 bases, with 3 bases between. This sample was included in a study of PD-1 blockade in classical Hodgkin lymphoma. Study findings and constraints: Those patients who began receiving nivolumab less than 1 year after ASCT had lower diversity, and they were excluded. CD4+ but not CD8+ TCR diversity rose significantly by C4D1. A reduction in baseline TCR diversity was reportedly seen in newly diagnosed patients relative to healthy donors. Baseline diversity in complete responders resembled that of newly diagnosed patients.

Every one of the patients relapsed after autologous stem cell transplantation (brentuximab vedotin exposure was variable). The TCR sequence derives from a human donor with classical Hodgkin lymphoma. Source: peripheral blood mononuclear cells (PBMCs), taken at baseline. J is TRBJ2-3 and V is TRBV10-3; no reliable D call. The CDR3 region has the DNA TGTGCCATCAGTGAGCGGAGCACAGATACGCAGTATTTT. Protein sequence: CAISERSTDTQYF.